This is a list of T cell receptor beta chains from one sample in a study of blood T cells in healthy people across ages. TCRdb processed the 5' RACE reads anew with MiXCR; each CDR3 protein has one entry. The top ten clones hold roughly 10% of a sample with 800,000 to 950,000 distinct CDR3 sequences, 25% to 35% of them seen once. This same sample was also part of a study on T cells of mothers and their children.

The sample taken for sequencing was blood. The receptors were sampled from a woman in her thirties or forties in good health. Both conserved end residues are part of each CDR3. The D gene is left open where the match is weak. Rows may omit the clone size; those that give it use once, few, many or a size class.

size	D	V	J	DNA	CDR3
few	TRBD1	TRBV5-1	TRBJ1-4	TGCGCCAGCAGCCCGCAACAGGGGCCTTCAGAAAAACTGTTTTTT	CASSPQQGPSEKLFF
-	-	TRBV7-8	TRBJ2-1	TGTGCCAGCAGCTCCGAGGTGCGGGAGACAGGGGACGAGCAGTTCTTC	CASSSEVRETGDEQFF
-	TRBD1	TRBV20-1	TRBJ1-2	TGCAGTGCTAGGGAGACAGGGGGATACTATGGCTACACCTTC	CSARETGGYYGYTF
few	-	TRBV5-8	TRBJ1-4	TGTGCCAGCAGCTCGCACCTGATTGCAGGGGCAACTAATGAAAAACTGTTTTTT	CASSSHLIAGATNEKLFF
few	TRBD1	TRBV10-3	TRBJ2-5	TGTGCCATCAGCAATTCGGGACAGGGACAAGAGACCCAGTACTTC	CAISNSGQGQETQYF
few	-	TRBV7-6	TRBJ2-1	TGTGCCAGCAGCCAGTACCGGGGAAGCTCCTACAATGAGCAGTTCTTC	CASSQYRGSSYNEQFF
-	TRBD1	TRBV7-8	TRBJ2-1	TGTGCCAGCAGCCCCCGGGACAGATTCTACGAGCAGTTCTTC	CASSPRDRFYEQFF
-	-	TRBV6-2/TRBV6-3	TRBJ2-5	TGTGCCAGCAGGCGGGGTACACGCGGGCAGTACTTC	CASRRGTRGQYF
many	-	TRBV11-3	TRBJ2-2	TGTGCCAGCAGCTTAGAAGGGGCCGGGGAGCTGTTTTTT	CASSLEGAGELFF
many	-	TRBV20-1	TRBJ2-7	TGCAGTGCTAGCCGCCGAAGTGAGCAGTACTTC	CSASRRSEQYF
many	-	TRBV28	TRBJ2-4	TGTGCCAGCAGGGTGGGAGCCAAAAACATTCAGTACTTC	CASRVGAKNIQYF
-	-	TRBV7-2	TRBJ2-3	TGTGCCAGCAGCTTAGAATTGGCAGGGCCGACAGATACGCAGTATTTT	CASSLELAGPTDTQYF
-	-	TRBV2	TRBJ2-2	TGTGCCAGCAGTTCAGGGACTCGGAACACCGGGGAGCTGTTTTTT	CASSSGTRNTGELFF
few	-	TRBV20-1	TRBJ2-3	TGCAGTGCTATTACGGGGGCCATTCCCACAGATACGCAGTATTTT	CSAITGAIPTDTQYF
-	-	TRBV9	TRBJ2-2	TGTGCCAGCAGCGTAGCGCCGTTCGCGAACACCGGGGAGCTGTTTTTT	CASSVAPFANTGELFF
-	-	TRBV21-1	TRBJ2-1	TGTGCCAGCAGTCGGGGACAGGTAGACAATGAGCAGTTCTTC	CASSRGQVDNEQFF
few	-	TRBV14	TRBJ1-6	TGTGCCAGCAGCCAAGAGGTCCAAAGCCCTAATTCACCCCTCCACTTT	CASSQEVQSPNSPLHF
many	-	TRBV7-2	TRBJ1-2	TGTGCCAGCAGCCTAGAGTCAGGGAAGGGTGGCTACACCTTC	CASSLESGKGGYTF
-	-	TRBV7-2	TRBJ2-7	TGTGCCAGCAGCTTATCAACAGGCATTTCGACCTACGAGCAGTGCTTC	CASSLSTGISTYEQCF
-	-	TRBV4-2	TRBJ2-3	TGTGCCAGCAGCCAAGAGTTGGTGATTCTCACAGATACGCAGTATTTT	CASSQELVILTDTQYF
few	TRBD1	TRBV28	TRBJ1-1	TGTGCCAGCAGTCGTACCGGGACAGCGAGCACTGAAGCTTTCTTT	CASSRTGTASTEAFF
-	-	TRBV2	TRBJ2-3	TGTGCCAGCAGTGGATGGGACTCCCCTACAGATACGCAGTATTTT	CASSGWDSPTDTQYF
many	TRBD2	TRBV6-5	TRBJ2-5	TGTGCCAGCAGTTACTCACGGACTAGCAGAAAGACCCAGTACTTC	CASSYSRTSRKTQYF
few	-	TRBV5-1	TRBJ1-1	TGCGCCAGCAGCCAACAGACGGTGAACACTGAAGCTTTCTTT	CASSQQTVNTEAFF
-	-	TRBV18	TRBJ2-5	TGTGCCAGCTCATCAGGAGACCGGGTCAAAGAGACCCAGTACTTC	CASSSGDRVKETQYF
-	-	TRBV5-5	TRBJ2-1	TGTGCCAGCAGCTATACGGATAATGAGCAGTTCTTC	CASSYTDNEQFF
-	-	TRBV7-9	TRBJ2-7	TGTGCCAGCAGCCGGGCTGGGGGGAATGAGCAGTACTTC	CASSRAGGNEQYF
-	-	TRBV7-3	TRBJ2-1	TGTGCCAGCAGCTTACTGGGGGGCTCCTACAATAAGCAGTTCTTC	CASSLLGGSYNKQFF
-	TRBD1	TRBV10-2	TRBJ2-1	TGCGCCAGCAGTGATTGGGACAGGAGTTACAATGAGCAGTTCTTC	CASSDWDRSYNEQFF
-	TRBD1	TRBV12-3/TRBV12-4	TRBJ1-1	TGTGCCAGCAGTCCGCGGGACAGTCTGGACACTGAAGCTTTCTTT	CASSPRDSLDTEAFF
few	-	TRBV20-1	TRBJ1-5	TGCAGTGCCAGGGCAGGGGCCGGCAATCAGCCCCAGCATTTT	CSARAGAGNQPQHF
-	-	TRBV7-2	TRBJ2-3	TGTGCCAGCAGCTTCGGTGCGGGGTTCTGGAATATGCAGTATTTT	CASSFGAGFWNMQYF
-	-	TRBV20-1	TRBJ2-5	TGCAGTGCTAGAGATAGGGTAGCCCAAGAGACCCAGTACTTC	CSARDRVAQETQYF
many	-	TRBV6-5	TRBJ1-5	TGTGCCAGCCGCACCGGGGATCAGCCCCAGCATTTT	CASRTGDQPQHF
many	-	TRBV4-1	TRBJ1-2	TGCGCCAGCAGCCAAGATAGCGTTAACGACTATGGCTACACCTTC	CASSQDSVNDYGYTF
-	TRBD1	TRBV7-9	TRBJ1-2	TGTGCCAGCACTCTGACCCTGGGGACAGCTAACTATGGCTACACCTTC	CASTLTLGTANYGYTF
-	TRBD1	TRBV20-1	TRBJ2-1	TGCAGTGCTACAGGACAGGCCAATGGTAATGAGCAGTTCTTC	CSATGQANGNEQFF
few	-	TRBV25-1	TRBJ2-3	TGTGCCAGCAGAGGACCCCTACCCCTGACGGATACGCAGTATTTT	CASRGPLPLTDTQYF
few	-	TRBV28	TRBJ2-6	TGTGCCAGCACCTACCAAAGAAGAAACTCTGGGGCCAACGTCCTGACTTTC	CASTYQRRNSGANVLTF
-	-	TRBV2	TRBJ1-1	TGTGCCAGCAAGGACCCGAGGCACACTGAAGCCTTCTTT	CASKDPRHTEAFF
many	TRBD2	TRBV20-1	TRBJ2-3	TGCAGTGCTGGCTTCTCGCGGGGGGGCCGCACAGATACGCAGTATTTT	CSAGFSRGGRTDTQYF